The 18 T cell receptor beta chains presented below share a single source sample, sequenced in a study of blood T cell repertoires in COVID-19. Produced via immunoSEQ multiplex PCR; TCRdb's table is partial and in-frame only. Among 150,000 to 250,000 clones, approximately 80% were seen once, and the ten largest hold over 9.5%. The sequencing input was PBMCs or T cells enriched from blood (not recorded which). The receptors were gathered from a man aged 35 to 55 who had recovered from COVID-19.

This clone was picked up one time. The chain links TRBV28 to TRBJ2-6, with 9 positions matching TRBD1. CDR3 length: 15 residues. With 8 bases clipped from V and 0 bases from J, the junction kept 2 bases outside the gene matches. The germline CDR1 and CDR2 sequences are MDHEN and SYDVKM. The CDR3, as DNA: TGTGCCAGCGGGACAGGGAACTCTGGGGCCAACGTCCTGACTTTC. Amino acid sequence: CASGTGNSGANVLTF.

This chain links TRBV6-2 or TRBV6-3 with TRBJ1-2; 7 bases map to TRBD1. Germline V gene lookup returns CDR1 MNHEY and CDR2 SVGEGT. The J segment lost 6 bases and the V segment lost 5 bases, leaving 6 bases of the junction unmatched. The CDR3 consists of 13 residues. The CDR3 DNA follows: TGTGCCAGCAGTCGACAGGGTTCCAATGGCTACACCTTC. Protein product: CASSRQGSNGYTF.

The chain combines TRBV7-6 with TRBJ1-1, with TRBD1 matching over 7 bases. With V trimmed by 2 bases and J by 6 bases, 9 bases remained unmatched. The CDR3 consists of 15 residues. Germline CDR1 SGHVS, CDR2 FNYEAQ. The CDR3 nucleotides read TGTGCCAGCAGCTTACGGGACAGATTTTTCTCTGAAGCTTTCTTT. Its translation: CASSLRDRFFSEAFF.

This clone was counted once. The chain couples TRBV19 to TRBJ1-2; 8 positions match TRBD1. Germline-derived CDR1 and CDR2 are LNHDA and SQIVND (reference sequence). V lost 6 bases to trimming and J lost 7 bases; unmatched junction nucleotides: 7. This CDR3 has 13 amino acids. The CDR3 DNA follows: TGTGCCAGTAGCCCCGTACAGGGGGGTGGCTACACCTTC. It is translated as CASSPVQGGGYTF.

This chain uses TRBV4-1 with TRBJ1-3; possibly TRBD1 for D (5 bases). Germline assignment: CDR1 MGHRA and CDR2 YSYEKL. The length of the CDR3 is 13 residues. Trimming took 0 bases from V and 9 from J, leaving 9 bases between them. The chain's CDR3 is CASSQEQGGTIYF. The CDR3 nucleotides read TGCGCCAGCAGCCAAGAGCAGGGAGGCACCATATATTTT.

This chain uses TRBV6-1 with TRBJ1-6; 7 nucleotides align to TRBD1. Per the germline V gene, CDR1 is MNHNS and CDR2 is SASEGT. CDR3 size: 17 residues. With V trimmed by 1 base and J by 5 bases, 8 bases remained unmatched. CDR3 in DNA: TGTGCCAGCAGTGAAGTCCCCGGGACAGACCATAATTCACCCCTCCACTTT. The encoded protein is CASSEVPGTDHNSPLHF.

V and J are TRBV6-5 and TRBJ1-4, with D hard to call. The CDR3 contains 14 residues. V lost 5 bases, J lost 7 bases, and 14 bases lay in between. Per germline, CDR1 MNHEY and CDR2 SVGAGI. The chain's CDR3 is CASSQQPASEKLFF. The DNA of the CDR3 is TGTGCCAGCAGTCAACAGCCGGCGAGTGAAAAACTGTTTTTT.

The gene calls are TRBV6-1 and TRBJ1-2; D not resolved. Germline assignment: CDR1 MNHNS and CDR2 SASEGT. The CDR3 covers 14 residues. Trimming took off 3 bases at V and 13 bases at J, with 21 bases between the two ends. The CDR3 DNA follows: TGTGCCAGCAGTGAGGAGGGAAATGACGGATTCTGCACCTTC. The encoded protein is CASSEEGNDGFCTF.

This clone was picked up a small number of times. This chain uses TRBV28 with TRBJ1-3; D is perhaps TRBD1 (5 bases). The CDR3 spans 15 residues. Deletions cut 8 bases from V and 2 bases from J, with 16 bases between. Per the germline V gene, CDR1 is MDHEN and CDR2 is SYDVKM. The CDR3 DNA reads TGTGCCAGCCAGGGAGGGGATCAGGCTGGAAACACCATATATTTT. Translation gives CASQGGDQAGNTIYF.

The chain has TRBV11-2 and TRBJ2-3, with TRBD2 matching over 10 bases. Germline CDR1 is SGHAT and CDR2 is FQNNGV. The ends lost 1 base at V and 4 bases at J; junction bases unmatched: 8. The CDR3 covers 17 residues. CDR3 nucleotides: TGTGCCAGCAGCTTAGGTGCTAGCGGGAGTAGGGCAGATACGCAGTATTTT. Translated: CASSLGASGSRADTQYF.

The CDR3 nucleotides read TGTGCCAGCAGTGACGGAGTATCCAGCGGGAGGACTTTGGGCGAGCAGTACTTC. This gives the protein CASSDGVSSGRTLGEQYF. The chain employs TRBV2 and TRBJ2-7, with 9 bases aligning to TRBD2. Germline V lookup: CDR1 SNHLY, CDR2 FYNNEI. After removal of 3 bases from V and 6 bases from J, the junction contained 18 bases not matched to a gene. The length of the CDR3 is 18 residues.

Regarding this clone: The junction departs from the called germline gene at one end, perhaps through a read error. This chain links TRBV7-7 with TRBJ2-2; 8 bases are a match to TRBD2. This CDR3 region has 16 residues. CDR1 is SSHAT, CDR2 FNYEAQ, per germline (reference sequence). Written as DNA, the CDR3 is TGTGCTAGCAGCCTTGTAGCGGGATCGAACACCGGGGAGCTGTTTTTT. It translates to CASSLVAGSNTGELFF.

CDR3 sequence: CASRQKAETPNEQFF. In nucleotides, the CDR3 is TGTGCCAGCAGACAGAAGGCCGAGACCCCTAATGAGCAGTTCTTC. The chain uses TRBV27 and TRBJ2-1; the D is unclear. There are 15 residues in the CDR3. The germline CDR1 and CDR2 sequences are MNHEY and SMNVEV (reference sequence). Deletions cut 6 bases from V and 7 bases from J, with 19 bases between.

This chain uses TRBV19 with TRBJ2-1, with 9 bases fitting TRBD1. Germline V gene data show CDR1 as LNHDA and CDR2 as SQIVND (reference sequence). Unmatched junction bases numbered 9, after V lost 10 bases and J lost 5 bases. The CDR3 is made up of 14 amino acids. CDR3 loop: CATLRDRDHNEQFF. The DNA of the CDR3 is TGTGCCACTCTCCGGGACAGGGATCACAATGAGCAGTTCTTC.

This chain connects TRBV18 to TRBJ2-1, with 7 bases that match TRBD2. With V trimmed by 0 bases and J by 4 bases, 9 bases remained unmatched. This CDR3 has 17 residues. Germline values: CDR1 KGHSH, CDR2 LQKENI. In DNA, the CDR3 is TGTGCCAGCTCACCACCCTTCCTAGCGGACGTGTACAATGAGCAGTTCTTC. As protein: CASSPPFLADVYNEQFF.

CDR3 in amino acids: CASTGDTTYNSPLHF. The CDR3 DNA is TGTGCCAGCACAGGGGATACAACCTATAATTCACCCCTCCACTTT. The chain is built from TRBV6-5 and TRBJ1-6, with D possibly TRBD1 on 6 matching bases. Germline CDR1 reads MNHEY; CDR2 reads SVGAGI. The CDR3 contains 15 residues. The V end lost 7 bases, the J end lost 2 bases, and 12 bases lay between the germline ends.

The V gene is TRBV4-3, the J gene TRBJ2-4; 12 nucleotides match TRBD2. V was pared by 0 bases and J by 4 bases, with 7 bases of the junction left unmatched. The CDR3 length is 18 residues. Germline V gene lookup returns CDR1 LGHNA and CDR2 YSLEER. The CDR3 coding sequence is TGCGCCAGCAGCCAAGATGGGCTAGCGGGAGGGCCGAAAAACATTCAGTACTTC. It encodes CASSQDGLAGGPKNIQYF.

The chain carries TRBV9 and TRBJ2-5; tentatively, D is TRBD1 (5 bases). The V end lost 3 bases, the J end lost 1 base, and 10 bases lay between the germline ends. Germline loops: CDR1 SGDLS, CDR2 YYNGEE. The CDR3 extends over 14 amino acids. The CDR3 spells CASSGTLLQETQYF. The CDR3, as DNA: TGTGCCAGCAGCGGGACACTACTCCAAGAGACCCAGTACTTC.